The 9 T cell receptor beta chains listed next were all sequenced from one sample in a study of blood T cell repertoires in COVID-19. Clones were read by immunoSEQ multiplex PCR, and TCRdb kept only the in-frame ones, dropping some. The profile shows 190,000 or so clones, 70% to 90% of them singletons. The sequenced sample was peripheral blood. Receptor source: a man between 40 and 49 years old with active or convalescent COVID-19.

V and J are TRBV3-1 (or the pseudogene TRBV3-2) and TRBJ2-7; TRBD1 is a possible D gene (6 bases). Germline V gene sequence: CDR1 LGHDT, CDR2 YNNKEL (reference sequence). The ends were cut back, 2 bases at V and 2 bases at J, with 13 bases in the middle. The CDR3 totals 15 residues. The CDR3 DNA reads TGTGCCAGCAGCCAACTCGGGACACCGACCTACGAGCAGTACTTC. Its protein product is CASSQLGTPTYEQYF.

V is TRBV4-2 and J is TRBJ2-3; 16 nucleotides line up with TRBD2. V dropped 1 base and J dropped 4; count of bases not matched to a gene: 2. This CDR3 comprises 17 residues. Germline V gene lookup returns CDR1 LGHNA and CDR2 YNFKEQ. The CDR3 DNA follows: TGTGCCAGCAGCCAAGCAGGGACTAGCGGGGGGGCAGATACGCAGTATTTT. Translation: CASSQAGTSGGADTQYF.

This chain uses TRBV24-1 with TRBJ1-3; D is unclear. The CDR3 runs 13 residues. V lost 0 bases and J 3 bases, leaving 2 bases between the germline ends. The germline CDR1 and CDR2 sequences are KGHDR and SFDVKD. The CDR3 sequence is CATSDLLGNTIYF. Written as DNA, the CDR3 is TGTGCCACCAGTGATTTGCTTGGAAACACCATATATTTT.

The chain combines TRBV30 with TRBJ1-4; 10 nucleotides agree with TRBD1. Germline V gene data show CDR1 as GTSNPN and CDR2 as SVGIG (reference sequence). The V gene end was trimmed by 3 bases and the J gene end by 7 bases; junction bases not matched to a gene: 5. This CDR3 has 14 residues. CDR3 coding DNA: TGTGCCTGGAGAGACAGGGGGCAAGGTGAAAAACTGTTTTTT. Amino acids: CAWRDRGQGEKLFF.

The V and J genes are TRBV7-9 and TRBJ1-2; D is uncertain. Germline CDR1 SEHNR, CDR2 FQNEAQ (reference sequence). The CDR3 extends over 14 amino acids. V lost 5 bases and J lost 2, with 12 bases in between. CDR3 residues: CASSPSGENYGYTF. CDR3 bases: TGTGCCAGCAGCCCCTCCGGAGAGAACTATGGCTACACCTTC.

The V and J genes are TRBV7-9 and TRBJ2-4; a weak D match, TRBD1 (6 bases). Germline CDR1 reads SEHNR; CDR2 reads FQNEAQ (reference sequence). This CDR3 contains 13 residues. V lost 8 bases to trimming and J lost 7 bases, with 15 bases between them. Here the CDR3 DNA reads TGTGCCAGCCGAAAGCCGCAGGGGAACATTCAGTACTTC. Protein product: CASRKPQGNIQYF.

The rearrangement uses TRBV9 and TRBJ1-3; no firm D call. This CDR3 spans 15 amino acids. The V end lost 0 bases, the J end lost 3 bases, and 10 bases lay between the germline ends. Germline CDR1 SGDLS, CDR2 YYNGEE. The CDR3 sequence is CASSVGPADGNTIYF. The DNA of the CDR3 is TGTGCCAGCAGCGTAGGGCCCGCCGATGGAAACACCATATATTTT.

This clone was picked up a small number of times. The chain uses TRBV5-5 and TRBJ1-3, with D unclear. CDR3 length: 15 amino acids. Trimming cost V 0 bases and J 2 bases, with 9 bases left between them. The germline V gene has CDR1 SGHKS and CDR2 YYEKEE (reference sequence). The CDR3 protein is CASSLGVQAGNTIYF. The CDR3 DNA reads TGTGCCAGCAGCTTGGGGGTTCAGGCTGGAAACACCATATATTTT.

The V and J genes are TRBV5-1 and TRBJ1-2; a weak D match, TRBD1 (5 bases). From germline, CDR1 is SGHRS and CDR2 YFSETQ. The CDR3 runs to 13 residues. V lost 4 bases to trimming and J lost 4 bases, with 11 bases between them. The CDR3 nucleotides read TGCGCCAGCAGCATCCCTGACAGCTATGGCTACACCTTC. It is translated as CASSIPDSYGYTF.